The rows below give T cell receptor beta chains drawn from one sample of a study of T cell responses to AZD1222 COVID-19 vaccine. Sequencing was performed with immunoSEQ multiplex PCR; in TCRdb, only in-frame clones are kept and a portion is missing. This table holds over 85,000 clones, approximately 89% found once. The sequencing used peripheral blood, collected 28 days after the second AZD1222 dose. These receptors came from an adult who received the AZD1222 COVID-19 vaccine. Both conserved end residues are part of each CDR3. D genes are given only for firm matches. Rows give clone size only sometimes, using once, few, many, or a class for an expanded clone.

d_gene,j_gene,v_gene,abundance,CDR3nt,CDR3aa
TRBD1,TRBJ1-5,TRBV2,few,TGTGCCAGCACGGGACAGCTCTTCAATCAGCCCCAGCATTTT,CASTGQLFNQPQHF
NA,TRBJ2-3,TRBV5-4,once,TGTGCCAGCAGCTTACTGACGGGGGGCAGCACAGATACGCAGTATTTT,CASSLLTGGSTDTQYF
NA,TRBJ2-1,TRBV6-5,NA,TGTGCCAGCAGTTACTCGAAGGACAATGAGCAGTTCTTC,CASSYSKDNEQFF
TRBD1,TRBJ1-6,TRBV3-1/TRBV3-2,NA,TGTGCCAGCAGCCAGTTGCGGACAGGGTTCAATTCACCCCTCCACTTT,CASSQLRTGFNSPLHF
NA,TRBJ1-3,TRBV19,NA,TGTGCCAGTAGTATTACAATCTCTGGAAACACCATATATTTT,CASSITISGNTIYF
TRBD1,TRBJ2-6,TRBV10-3,NA,TGTGCCACCCTTCCGGGACAGGGGATTTCTCCTGGGGCCAACGTCCTGACTTTC,CATLPGQGISPGANVLTF
TRBD1,TRBJ2-5,TRBV4-2,NA,TGTGCCAGCAGCCAAGATCCCTCGGCAGGGGGTTCGGGAGAGACCCAGTACTTC,CASSQDPSAGGSGETQYF
NA,TRBJ2-3,TRBV6-5,NA,TGTGCCAGCAGTTACTCTGTAATGTTTCCAAACCGGTATTTT,CASSYSVMFPNRYF
TRBD2,TRBJ2-5,TRBV7-2,NA,TGTGCCAGCAGCCCACGACTAGCGGGGAGCCAAGAGACCCAGTACTTC,CASSPRLAGSQETQYF
NA,TRBJ1-5,TRBV11-2,NA,TGTGCCAGCAGCTTAGAACCAGGGAATCAGCCCCAGCATTTT,CASSLEPGNQPQHF
TRBD1,TRBJ1-1,TRBV6-5,NA,TGTGCCAGCCCCCGACAGGGGTATATGAACACTGAAGCTTTCTTT,CASPRQGYMNTEAFF
NA,TRBJ2-1,TRBV6-1,NA,TGTGCCAGCAGTGAAGGGGGGCCGGCCTACAATGAGCAGTTCTTC,CASSEGGPAYNEQFF
TRBD1,TRBJ1-5,TRBV2,NA,TGTGCCAGTGACAGGGAGAGGGGTCAGCCCCAGCATTTT,CASDRERGQPQHF
TRBD1,TRBJ1-3,TRBV3-1/TRBV3-2,NA,TGTGCCAGCAGCCCCTCCAGGACAGGGTATGGAAACACCATATATTTT,CASSPSRTGYGNTIYF
NA,TRBJ1-5,TRBV6-1,NA,TGTGCCAGCAGTGATAGACAGCCGAGCGGCAATCAGCCCCAGCATTTT,CASSDRQPSGNQPQHF
NA,TRBJ2-2,TRBV5-1,NA,TGCGCCAGCAGCCTTCCGACCTCGACCGGGGAGCTGTTTTTT,CASSLPTSTGELFF
TRBD1,TRBJ1-4,TRBV27,NA,TGTGCCAGCACCCGACTGGGACAGGGGGAACGAAAACTGTTTTTT,CASTRLGQGERKLFF
TRBD2,TRBJ2-7,TRBV7-9,NA,TGTGCCAGCAGCGGGGGACTAGCGGGGGCTCGTCTTACCTACGAGCAGTACTTC,CASSGGLAGARLTYEQYF
TRBD1,TRBJ1-2,TRBV2,NA,TGTGCCAGCAGTGAAGCTGGGTGGACAGGGTCGAAATTGGACAATGGCTACACCTTC,CASSEAGWTGSKLDNGYTF
NA,TRBJ1-5,TRBV7-8,NA,TGTGCCAGCAGCCACGTTCCCCAGCCCCAGCATTTT,CASSHVPQPQHF
TRBD1,TRBJ1-1,TRBV7-9,once,TGTGCCAGCAGCATCGGACAGGGCCTAAACACTGAAGCTTTCTTT,CASSIGQGLNTEAFF
NA,TRBJ1-2,TRBV27,NA,TGTGCCAGCAGTCTAGACCCCGGGCGGCGCGGCTACACCTTC,CASSLDPGRRGYTF
NA,TRBJ2-4,TRBV7-2,NA,TGTGCCAGCACCCGCGTTGGGGGGCGGGCGGCCAAAAACATTCAGTACTTC,CASTRVGGRAAKNIQYF
NA,TRBJ2-3,TRBV12-5,NA,TGTGCTAGTGGTTTGACCCCCCGGGCAGATACGCAGTATTTT,CASGLTPRADTQYF
TRBD1,TRBJ1-3,TRBV6-1,NA,TGTGCCAGCAGTGTGGGGACAGCGCCCAGCTCTGGAAACACCATATATTTT,CASSVGTAPSSGNTIYF
NA,TRBJ1-5,TRBV25-1,NA,TGTGCCAGCAGCAGGAGGGGAAATCAGCCCCAGCATTTT,CASSRRGNQPQHF
NA,TRBJ2-7,TRBV3-1/TRBV3-2,NA,TGTGCCAGCAGCCGGGATCGGGTCGAGCAGTACTTC,CASSRDRVEQYF
NA,TRBJ1-3,TRBV11-2,NA,TGTGCCAGCAGCTTACTAGGTTTTTTCGGAAACACCATATATTTT,CASSLLGFFGNTIYF
NA,TRBJ1-2,TRBV7-9,NA,TGTGCCAGCAGCTTAGCTATCGGGCCTCGGCGGTATGGCTACACCTTC,CASSLAIGPRRYGYTF
NA,TRBJ2-5,TRBV28,NA,TGTGCCAGCGGTACGGCGGATTCGACAGGACAAGAGACCCAGTACTTC,CASGTADSTGQETQYF
NA,TRBJ2-5,TRBV19,NA,TGTGCCAGTAGCCCACGGGCGACGTCTGGGACCCAGTACTTC,CASSPRATSGTQYF
TRBD1,TRBJ2-7,TRBV19,NA,TGTGCCAGTAGTGTCATAGGGACAGGAAAAGACTACGAGCAGTACTTC,CASSVIGTGKDYEQYF
NA,TRBJ2-2,TRBV5-1,NA,TGCGCCAGCATCCCCCCCGACGGTCCCGGGGAGCTGTTTTTT,CASIPPDGPGELFF
NA,TRBJ2-5,TRBV11-2,NA,TGTGCCAGCAGCTTCGGGAGTCCCCGGTACTTC,CASSFGSPRYF
NA,TRBJ2-7,TRBV3-1/TRBV3-2,NA,TGTGCCAGCAGCCAAATGGGGGCCAAAAGCGGCGAGCAGTACTTC,CASSQMGAKSGEQYF
NA,TRBJ1-1,TRBV19,NA,TGTGCCAGTAGTATAGTTCGCAGCCCGAACACTGAAGCTTTCTTT,CASSIVRSPNTEAFF
NA,TRBJ1-2,TRBV5-4,NA,TGTGCCAGCAGCCGGGACCCCAAGGACGGCTACACCTTC,CASSRDPKDGYTF
NA,TRBJ1-2,TRBV7-9,NA,TGTGCCAGCAGCTTAGAGGGCTCAAACTATGGCTACACCTTC,CASSLEGSNYGYTF
TRBD2,TRBJ2-7,TRBV4-3,NA,TGCGCCAGCAGCCAAGGGGTCGGTTCTAGCGGGACAACCTACGAGCAGTACTTC,CASSQGVGSSGTTYEQYF
TRBD1,TRBJ2-2,TRBV7-6,NA,TGTGCCAGCAGCTTAGGTACAGGGGCAAGCACCGGGGAGCTGTTTTTT,CASSLGTGASTGELFF
NA,TRBJ2-3,TRBV6-4,NA,TGTGCCAGCAGTGACTTCGGCCGACCATCAGATACGCAGTATTTT,CASSDFGRPSDTQYF